This T cell receptor beta chain comes out of a study of T cell repertoires in cytomegalovirus infection. For the study at large: Alongside well-studied HLA-B-restricted CMV epitopes, recently identified HLA-C-restricted CMV epitopes were also used. Carrying CMV and the relevant HLA type showed in public TCR beta signatures. Study-wide results and limits: Summed public TCR beta family frequency identified CMV carriers bearing the relevant HLA. HLA-C-restricted CMV-specific TCR beta clonotypes were dominant in the ex vivo response.

Germline CDR1 is LNHDA and CDR2 is SQIVND (reference sequence). The CDR3 length is 19 residues. V trimming: 2 bases; J trimming: 0 bases; junction bases outside the gene matches: 10. From the reads, TCRdb called clonotypes with MiXCR, one entry per CDR3 protein. In the table there are 700,000 to 850,000 distinct CDR3 sequences, around a third of which are singletons. Remarks on this clonotype: Its antigen is not identified.

The TCR comes from a human donor in good health (CMV status not recorded). Some clones in this sample may be carry-over from other donors' samples. V usage is TRBV19 and J usage is TRBJ1-6; 7 nucleotides align to TRBD1. This material consisted of cultured CD8+ T cells from PBMCs, taken from culture after CMV antigen stimulation. The CDR3 DNA reads TGTGCCAGTAGTATACCTCCGGGACAGCTGGGCTCCTATAATTCACCCCTCCACTTT. Translating gives CASSIPPGQLGSYNSPLHF.